The rows below give T cell receptor beta chains drawn from one sample of a study of T cell responses to AZD1222 COVID-19 vaccine. The assay was immunoSEQ multiplex PCR, and TCRdb's table has in-frame clones only and misses some. The sample holds about 150,000 clones, 70% to 90% seen once. The specimen comprised peripheral blood, sampled after recovery from COVID-19. These receptors were taken from an adult who had recovered from COVID-19. Each CDR3 is given with its conserved first and last residue. D genes are given only for firm matches. Expanded clones get a size class; other rows say once, few or many, or leave the size out.

D gene: NA
clone size: NA
V gene: TRBV5-1
J gene: TRBJ2-1
CDR3 DNA: TGCGCCAGCAGCTTCGTCGGGGGCAGCTCCTACAATGAGCAGTTCTTC
CDR3 protein: CASSFVGGSSYNEQFF

D gene: NA
clone size: once
V gene: TRBV5-6
J gene: TRBJ1-4
CDR3 DNA: TGTGCCAGCAGCTTAATCGGTACAACTAATGAAAAACTGTTTTTT
CDR3 protein: CASSLIGTTNEKLFF

D gene: NA
clone size: NA
V gene: TRBV7-2
J gene: TRBJ2-5
CDR3 DNA: TGTGCCAGCAGTTCGCGGGGGACCCAGTACTTC
CDR3 protein: CASSSRGTQYF

D gene: NA
clone size: NA
V gene: TRBV6-4
J gene: TRBJ1-2
CDR3 DNA: TGTGCCAGCAGTGACTCGAGAGACAGTAGGGGTGGCTACACCTTC
CDR3 protein: CASSDSRDSRGGYTF

D gene: NA
clone size: NA
V gene: TRBV6-5
J gene: TRBJ1-1
CDR3 DNA: TGTGCCAGCACCCTCCGTCAGGGGAACACTGAAGCTTTCTTT
CDR3 protein: CASTLRQGNTEAFF

D gene: NA
clone size: NA
V gene: TRBV9
J gene: TRBJ2-3
CDR3 DNA: TGTGCCAGCAGCGCCCGCGACTCGGGAGTCACAGATACGCAGTATTTT
CDR3 protein: CASSARDSGVTDTQYF

D gene: NA
clone size: NA
V gene: TRBV6-5
J gene: TRBJ2-2
CDR3 DNA: TGTGCCAGCTGTATAGACTCCCCCGACACCGGGGAGCTGTTTTTT
CDR3 protein: CASCIDSPDTGELFF

D gene: TRBD1
clone size: NA
V gene: TRBV7-2
J gene: TRBJ1-1
CDR3 DNA: TGTGCCAGCAGCTCGCCCCAGGGGGACCCGCGGGGCACTGAAGCTTTCTTT
CDR3 protein: CASSSPQGDPRGTEAFF

D gene: NA
clone size: NA
V gene: TRBV2
J gene: TRBJ2-5
CDR3 DNA: TGTGCCAGCATCAGACAGGTCCAAGAGACCCAGTACTTC
CDR3 protein: CASIRQVQETQYF

D gene: TRBD2
clone size: NA
V gene: TRBV6-2/TRBV6-3
J gene: TRBJ2-5
CDR3 DNA: TGTGCCAGCAGTCAGCGGGGGGTACCGCAAGAGACCCAGTACTTC
CDR3 protein: CASSQRGVPQETQYF

D gene: NA
clone size: NA
V gene: TRBV12-3/TRBV12-4
J gene: TRBJ1-2
CDR3 DNA: TGTGCCAGCAGTTTAGAGGTTACCTATGGCTACACCTTC
CDR3 protein: CASSLEVTYGYTF

D gene: TRBD1
clone size: NA
V gene: TRBV15
J gene: TRBJ1-2
CDR3 DNA: TGTGCCACCAGCAGAGGCGACAGGGCGGGAAAGGGCTACACCTTC
CDR3 protein: CATSRGDRAGKGYTF

D gene: TRBD2
clone size: once
V gene: TRBV24-1
J gene: TRBJ2-7
CDR3 DNA: TGTGCCACCAGTGTTAAAAAGGGGCGGGAGAAGTACGAGCAGTACTTC
CDR3 protein: CATSVKKGREKYEQYF

D gene: TRBD1
clone size: NA
V gene: TRBV2
J gene: TRBJ1-5
CDR3 DNA: TGTGCCAGCAAGGACAGGGAGGGGAATCAGCCCCAGCATTTT
CDR3 protein: CASKDREGNQPQHF

D gene: NA
clone size: NA
V gene: TRBV5-6
J gene: TRBJ1-1
CDR3 DNA: TGTGCCAGCAGCTTGAACGTAAGGACTGAAGCTTTCTTT
CDR3 protein: CASSLNVRTEAFF

D gene: TRBD2
clone size: NA
V gene: TRBV2
J gene: TRBJ2-7
CDR3 DNA: TGTGCCAGCAGTACAATAGCGGGAGGGTACGAGCAGTACTTC
CDR3 protein: CASSTIAGGYEQYF

D gene: TRBD2
clone size: NA
V gene: TRBV5-4
J gene: TRBJ2-1
CDR3 DNA: TGTGCCAGCAGCTCACTAGCGGGGTCCTACAATGAGCAGTTCTTC
CDR3 protein: CASSSLAGSYNEQFF

D gene: TRBD1
clone size: NA
V gene: TRBV5-4
J gene: TRBJ1-4
CDR3 DNA: TGTGCCAGCAGCCGGCGGACAGGGGGCTTAGAAAAACTGTTTTTT
CDR3 protein: CASSRRTGGLEKLFF

D gene: TRBD2
clone size: NA
V gene: TRBV28
J gene: TRBJ2-1
CDR3 DNA: TGTGCCAGCAGTCCTCGGACTAGCGGGAGCGTCCAGTTCTTC
CDR3 protein: CASSPRTSGSVQFF

D gene: NA
clone size: NA
V gene: TRBV12-5
J gene: TRBJ1-2
CDR3 DNA: TGTGCTAGTGGGGGGGACATCCCGTCTTATGGCTACACCTTC
CDR3 protein: CASGGDIPSYGYTF

D gene: TRBD1
clone size: NA
V gene: TRBV7-2
J gene: TRBJ2-6
CDR3 DNA: TGTGCCAGCAGCCCCAACAGGGGCTCTGGGGCCAACGTCCTGACTTTC
CDR3 protein: CASSPNRGSGANVLTF

D gene: NA
clone size: NA
V gene: TRBV4-3
J gene: TRBJ2-2
CDR3 DNA: TGCGCCAGCAGCCAGATTAGTCAGCCGAACACCGGGGAGCTGTTTTTT
CDR3 protein: CASSQISQPNTGELFF

D gene: NA
clone size: once
V gene: TRBV29-1
J gene: TRBJ2-7
CDR3 DNA: TGCAGCGTCGTCGGGGCCACCTACGAGCAGTACTTC
CDR3 protein: CSVVGATYEQYF

D gene: TRBD1
clone size: NA
V gene: TRBV6-5
J gene: TRBJ1-4
CDR3 DNA: TGTGCCAGCAGGCCCCAGGGGGCCGCTAGTGAAAAACTGTTTTTT
CDR3 protein: CASRPQGAASEKLFF

D gene: NA
clone size: NA
V gene: TRBV27
J gene: TRBJ2-3
CDR3 DNA: TGTGCCAGCAGCTATTACAGGGGAGGGGGGGTAGATACGCAGTATTTT
CDR3 protein: CASSYYRGGGVDTQYF